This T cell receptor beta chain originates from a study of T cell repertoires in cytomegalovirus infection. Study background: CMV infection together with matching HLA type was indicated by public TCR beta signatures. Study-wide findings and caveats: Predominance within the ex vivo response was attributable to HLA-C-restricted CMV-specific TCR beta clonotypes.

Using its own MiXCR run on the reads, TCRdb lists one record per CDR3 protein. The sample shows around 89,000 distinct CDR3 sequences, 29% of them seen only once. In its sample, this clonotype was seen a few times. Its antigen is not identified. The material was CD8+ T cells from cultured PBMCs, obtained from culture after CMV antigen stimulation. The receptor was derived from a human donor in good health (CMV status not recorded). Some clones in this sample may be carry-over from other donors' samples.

The CDR3 bases are TGTGCCAGCAGCCAAGGTTGGGGAAACACCATATATTTT. Protein: CASSQGWGNTIYF. V gene TRBV3-1 combines with J gene TRBJ1-3; D is uncertain. CDR1 is LGHDT and CDR2 is YNNKEL in the germline V gene (reference sequence). The CDR3 extends over 13 amino acids. Trimming took 1 base from V and 4 from J, leaving 5 bases between them.